This TCR beta chain was identified during a study of OX40 agonist ivuxolimab in advanced cancers. About the research overall: Patients got intravenous ivuxolimab at 0.01 to 10 mg/kg every 2 weeks. Around 40% of patients had received prior checkpoint inhibitor therapy. Study-wide points: There were also nonresponders showing low normalized T-cell clonal expansion.

Germline V CDR1 and CDR2: SGHNT, YYREEE (reference sequence). The ends lost 0 bases at V and 1 base at J; junction bases unmatched: 2. This CDR3 contains 15 residues. Comment on this clone: Its antigen is unidentified.

Produced via immunoSEQ multiplex PCR; TCRdb's table is partial and in-frame only. The sample consists of some 99,000 clones, around 91% of them appearing once. Specimen: CD4+ or CD8+ T cells sorted from blood, collected in a trial of the OX40 agonist ivuxolimab. The TCR was taken from an adult with an advanced solid tumor such as melanoma, head and neck, liver or kidney cancer. The chain joins TRBV5-4 to TRBJ2-5, with TRBD2 matching over 8 bases. This CDR3 is CASSLGLASQETQYF. In DNA form, the CDR3 reads TGTGCCAGCAGCTTGGGACTAGCGTCCCAAGAGACCCAGTACTTC.